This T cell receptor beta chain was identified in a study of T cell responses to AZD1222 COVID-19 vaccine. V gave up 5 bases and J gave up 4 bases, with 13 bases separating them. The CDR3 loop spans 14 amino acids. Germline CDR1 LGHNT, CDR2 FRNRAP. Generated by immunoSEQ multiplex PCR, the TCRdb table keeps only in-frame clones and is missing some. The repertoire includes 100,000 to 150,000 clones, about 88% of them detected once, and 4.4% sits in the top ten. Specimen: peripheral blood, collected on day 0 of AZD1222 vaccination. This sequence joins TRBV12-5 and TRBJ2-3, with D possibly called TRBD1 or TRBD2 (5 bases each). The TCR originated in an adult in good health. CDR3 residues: CASGPRDGSDTQYF. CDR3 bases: TGTGCTAGTGGTCCCAGGGACGGCTCAGATACGCAGTATTTT.